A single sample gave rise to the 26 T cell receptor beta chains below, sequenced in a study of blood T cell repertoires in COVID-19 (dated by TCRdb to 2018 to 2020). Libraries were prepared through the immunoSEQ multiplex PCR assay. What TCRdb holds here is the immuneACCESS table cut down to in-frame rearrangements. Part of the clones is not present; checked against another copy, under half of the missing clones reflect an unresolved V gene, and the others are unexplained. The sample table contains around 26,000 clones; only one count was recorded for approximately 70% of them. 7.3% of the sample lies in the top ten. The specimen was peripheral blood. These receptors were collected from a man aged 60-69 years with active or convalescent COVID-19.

The CDR3 loop reads CASARTGGNTEAFF. The CDR3 nucleotides read TGTGCTAGTGCCCGGACAGGGGGTAACACTGAAGCTTTCTTT. V gene TRBV12-5 combines with J gene TRBJ1-1, with TRBD1 identical over 10 bases. Per germline, CDR1 LGHNT and CDR2 FRNRAP. This CDR3 is built from 14 residues. Germline trimming cut 7 bases from V and 2 bases from J; bases unmatched to any gene: 4.

The CDR3 sequence is CASSKARSGERDEQYF. The DNA for the CDR3 is TGTGCCAGCAGCAAAGCCAGGTCGGGGGAGCGGGACGAGCAGTACTTC. The chain joins TRBV21-1 to TRBJ2-7; TRBD2, the D gene given by the table, was not confirmed from the DNA. TRBV21-1 is given as a pseudogene. The CDR3 is made up of 16 amino acids.

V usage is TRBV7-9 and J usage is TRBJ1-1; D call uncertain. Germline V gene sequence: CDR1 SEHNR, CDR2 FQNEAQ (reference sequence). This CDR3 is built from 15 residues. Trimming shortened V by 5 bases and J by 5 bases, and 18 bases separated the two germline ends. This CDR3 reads CASSPRLLARTEAFF. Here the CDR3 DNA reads TGTGCCAGCAGCCCTAGGCTGTTGGCGAGGACTGAAGCTTTCTTT.

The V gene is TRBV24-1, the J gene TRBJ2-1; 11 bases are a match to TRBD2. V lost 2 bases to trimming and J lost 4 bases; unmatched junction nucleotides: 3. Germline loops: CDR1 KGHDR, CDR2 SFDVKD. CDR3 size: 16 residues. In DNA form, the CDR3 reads TGTGCCACCAGTGATTCCGGGACTAGCGGATACAATGAGCAGTTCTTC. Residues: CATSDSGTSGYNEQFF.

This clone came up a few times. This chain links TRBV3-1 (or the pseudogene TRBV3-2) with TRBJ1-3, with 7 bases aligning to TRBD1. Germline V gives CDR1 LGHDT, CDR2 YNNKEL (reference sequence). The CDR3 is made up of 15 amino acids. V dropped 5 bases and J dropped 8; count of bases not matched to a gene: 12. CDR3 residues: CASSSRDRASDTIYF. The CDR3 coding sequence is TGTGCCAGCAGCTCCCGGGACAGAGCCTCAGACACCATATATTTT.

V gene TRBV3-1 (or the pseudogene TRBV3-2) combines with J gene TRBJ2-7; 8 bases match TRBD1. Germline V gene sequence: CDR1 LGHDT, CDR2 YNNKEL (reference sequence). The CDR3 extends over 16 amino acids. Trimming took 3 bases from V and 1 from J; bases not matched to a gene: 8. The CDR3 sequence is CASSHHDRGRSYEQYF. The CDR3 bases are TGTGCCAGCAGCCATCACGACAGGGGCCGTTCCTACGAGCAGTACTTC.

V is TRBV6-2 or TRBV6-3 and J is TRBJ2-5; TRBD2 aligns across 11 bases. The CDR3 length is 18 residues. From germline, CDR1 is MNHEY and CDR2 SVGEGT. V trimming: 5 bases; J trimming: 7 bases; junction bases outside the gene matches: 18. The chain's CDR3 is CASSTPPVAGGPGGTQYF. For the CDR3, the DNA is TGTGCCAGCAGTACCCCCCCGGTAGCGGGAGGGCCCGGAGGGACCCAGTACTTC.

CDR3 DNA sequence: TGTGCCAGCAGCAAAGGGACAGGGGTGTACAATGAGCAGTTCTTC. Amino acids: CASSKGTGVYNEQFF. The chain recombines TRBV7-9 with TRBJ2-1, with TRBD1 matching 10 bases. The CDR3 runs 15 residues. Trimming at V came to 5 bases and at J to 4 bases, leaving 5 bases not matched to a gene. Germline CDR1 is SEHNR and CDR2 is FQNEAQ (reference sequence).

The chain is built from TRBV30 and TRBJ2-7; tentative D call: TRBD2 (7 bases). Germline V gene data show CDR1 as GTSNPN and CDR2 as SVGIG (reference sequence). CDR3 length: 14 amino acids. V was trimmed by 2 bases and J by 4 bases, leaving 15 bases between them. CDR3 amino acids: CAWSRGRGFYEQYF. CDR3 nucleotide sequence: TGTGCCTGGAGTAGGGGGAGGGGGTTTTACGAGCAGTACTTC.

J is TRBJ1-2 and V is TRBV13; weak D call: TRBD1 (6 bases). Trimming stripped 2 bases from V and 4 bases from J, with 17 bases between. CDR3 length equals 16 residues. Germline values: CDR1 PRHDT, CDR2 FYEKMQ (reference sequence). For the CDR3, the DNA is TGTGCCAGCAGCTTATCGAGACAGGTACGGGTCTATGGCTACACCTTC. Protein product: CASSLSRQVRVYGYTF.

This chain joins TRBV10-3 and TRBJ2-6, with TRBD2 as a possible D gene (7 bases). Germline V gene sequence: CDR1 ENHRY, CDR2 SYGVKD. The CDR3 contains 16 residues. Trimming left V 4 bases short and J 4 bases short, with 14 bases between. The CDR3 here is CAISGRGGAGANVLTF. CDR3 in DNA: TGTGCCATCAGTGGTCGAGGGGGGGCAGGGGCCAACGTCCTGACTTTC.

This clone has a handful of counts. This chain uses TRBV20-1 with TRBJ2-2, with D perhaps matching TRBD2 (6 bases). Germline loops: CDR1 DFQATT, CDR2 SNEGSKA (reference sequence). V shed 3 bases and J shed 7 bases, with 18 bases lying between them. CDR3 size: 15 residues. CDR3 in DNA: TGCAGTGCTAGTCCCGGGACCCCAGCGGGCGGGGAGCTGTTTTTT. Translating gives CSASPGTPAGGELFF.

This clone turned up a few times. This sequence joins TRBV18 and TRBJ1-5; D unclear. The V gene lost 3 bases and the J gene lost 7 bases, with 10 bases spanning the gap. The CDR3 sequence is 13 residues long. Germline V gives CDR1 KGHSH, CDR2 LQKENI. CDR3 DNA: TGTGCCAGCTCACCCCTTGAGGGCCAGCCCCAGCATTTT. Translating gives CASSPLEGQPQHF.

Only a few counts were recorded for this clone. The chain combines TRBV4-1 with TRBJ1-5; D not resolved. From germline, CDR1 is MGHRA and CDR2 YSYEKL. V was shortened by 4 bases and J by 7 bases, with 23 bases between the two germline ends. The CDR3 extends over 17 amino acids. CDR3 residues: CASSPRTGLGGNQPQHF. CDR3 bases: TGCGCCAGCAGCCCCCGGACCGGACTTGGTGGAAACCAGCCCCAGCATTTT.

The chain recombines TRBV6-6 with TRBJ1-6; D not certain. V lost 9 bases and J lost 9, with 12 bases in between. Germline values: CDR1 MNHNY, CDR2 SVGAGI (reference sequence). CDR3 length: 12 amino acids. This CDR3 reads CASSPLGSPLHF. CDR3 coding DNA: TGTGCCAGTTCCCCTCTCGGTTCACCCCTCCACTTT.

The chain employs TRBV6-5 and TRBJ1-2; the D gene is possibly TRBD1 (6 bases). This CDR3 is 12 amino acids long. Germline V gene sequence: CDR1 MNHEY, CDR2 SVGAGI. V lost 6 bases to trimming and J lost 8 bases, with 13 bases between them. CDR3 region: CASRTTGNGYTF. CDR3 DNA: TGTGCCAGCAGAACAACAGGGAACGGCTACACCTTC.

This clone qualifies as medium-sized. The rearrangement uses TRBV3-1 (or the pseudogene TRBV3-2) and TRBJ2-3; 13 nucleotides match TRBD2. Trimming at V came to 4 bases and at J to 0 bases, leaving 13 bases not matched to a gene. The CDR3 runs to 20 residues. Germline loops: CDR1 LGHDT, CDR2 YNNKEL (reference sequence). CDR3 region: CASSPPGLAGLSSSTDTQYF. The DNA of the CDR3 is TGTGCCAGCAGCCCCCCGGGACTAGCGGGGTTATCGTCTAGCACAGATACGCAGTATTTT.

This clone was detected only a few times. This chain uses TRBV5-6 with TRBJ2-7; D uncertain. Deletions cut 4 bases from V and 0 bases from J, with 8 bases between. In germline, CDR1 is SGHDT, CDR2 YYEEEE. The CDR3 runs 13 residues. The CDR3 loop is CASSPPSSYEQYF. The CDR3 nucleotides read TGTGCCAGCAGCCCGCCGAGCTCCTACGAGCAGTACTTC.

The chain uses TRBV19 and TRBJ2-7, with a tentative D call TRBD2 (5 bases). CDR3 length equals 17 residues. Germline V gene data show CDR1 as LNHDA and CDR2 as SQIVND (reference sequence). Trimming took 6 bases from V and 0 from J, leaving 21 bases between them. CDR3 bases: TGTGCCAGTAGCCTATTAGGGAGTGGCGGGTCCTCCTACGAGCAGTACTTC. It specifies CASSLLGSGGSSYEQYF.

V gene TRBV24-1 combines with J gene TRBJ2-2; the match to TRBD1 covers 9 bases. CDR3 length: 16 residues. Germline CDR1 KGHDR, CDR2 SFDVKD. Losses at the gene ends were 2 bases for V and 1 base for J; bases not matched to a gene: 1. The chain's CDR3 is CATSDSGQGNTGELFF. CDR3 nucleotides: TGTGCCACCAGTGATTCGGGACAGGGGAACACCGGGGAGCTGTTTTTT.

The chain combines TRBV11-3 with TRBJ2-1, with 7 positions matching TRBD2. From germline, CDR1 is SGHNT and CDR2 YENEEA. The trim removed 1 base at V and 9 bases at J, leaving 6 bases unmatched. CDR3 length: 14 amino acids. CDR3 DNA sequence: TGTGCCAGCAGCTTAGCGGGAGGAATCGGTGAGCAGTTCTTC. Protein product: CASSLAGGIGEQFF.

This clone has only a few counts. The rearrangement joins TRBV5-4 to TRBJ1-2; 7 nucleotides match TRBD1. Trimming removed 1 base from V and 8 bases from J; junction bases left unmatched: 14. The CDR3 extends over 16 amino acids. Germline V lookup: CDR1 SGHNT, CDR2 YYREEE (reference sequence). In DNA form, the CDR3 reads TGTGCCAGCAGCTTGTCCTGGGATATAACAGGGGAGGGCTACACCTTC. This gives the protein CASSLSWDITGEGYTF.

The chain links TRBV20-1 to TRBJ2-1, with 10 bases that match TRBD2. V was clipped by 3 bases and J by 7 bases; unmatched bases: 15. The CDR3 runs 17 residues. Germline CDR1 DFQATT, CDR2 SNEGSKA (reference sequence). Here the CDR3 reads CSASRLAGGQPANEQFF. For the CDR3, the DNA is TGCAGTGCTAGTAGGTTAGCGGGGGGACAACCAGCGAATGAGCAGTTCTTC.

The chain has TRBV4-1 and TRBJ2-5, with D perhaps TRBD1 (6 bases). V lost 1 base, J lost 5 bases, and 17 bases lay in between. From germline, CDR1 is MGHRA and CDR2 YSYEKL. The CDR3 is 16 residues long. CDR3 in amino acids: CASSQGAGVLMETQYF. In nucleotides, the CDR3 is TGCGCCAGCAGCCAAGGGGCAGGGGTCCTCATGGAGACCCAGTACTTC.

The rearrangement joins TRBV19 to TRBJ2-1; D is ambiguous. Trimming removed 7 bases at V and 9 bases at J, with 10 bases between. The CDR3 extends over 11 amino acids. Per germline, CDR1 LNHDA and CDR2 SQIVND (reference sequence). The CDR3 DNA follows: TGTGCCAGTACCCGAGGAACTGAGCAGTTCTTC. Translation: CASTRGTEQFF.

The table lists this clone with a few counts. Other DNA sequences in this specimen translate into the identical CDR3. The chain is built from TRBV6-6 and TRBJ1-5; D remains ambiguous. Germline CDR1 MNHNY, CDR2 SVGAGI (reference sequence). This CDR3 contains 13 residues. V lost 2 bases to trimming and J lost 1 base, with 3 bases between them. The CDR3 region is CASSYQSNQPQHF. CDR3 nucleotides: TGTGCCAGCAGTTACCAAAGCAATCAGCCCCAGCATTTT.